Presented here are 26 T cell receptor beta chains from one specimen sequenced in a study of blood T cell repertoires in COVID-19 (dated by TCRdb to 2018 to 2020). The method was the immunoSEQ multiplex PCR assay. TCRdb limited this immuneACCESS table to in-frame rearrangements with V and J called. A share of clones is missing; checked studies link under half to unresolved V genes, and the rest is unexplained. Recorded for this sample are more than 10,000 clones; over 85% of them occurred a single time. The top ten hold roughly 15% of the sample. The sample comprised peripheral blood. Every receptor here comes from a man between 65 and 85 years old with active COVID-19.

The chain employs TRBV15 and TRBJ2-3; D may be TRBD2 (6 bases). This CDR3 has 15 residues. Trimming removed 4 bases from V and 3 bases from J, with 14 bases in between. The germline CDR1 and CDR2 sequences are LNHNV and YYDKDF (reference sequence). The CDR3 here is CATSKDGGWTDTQYF. Written as DNA, the CDR3 is TGTGCCACCAGCAAGGACGGGGGATGGACAGATACGCAGTATTTT. Full variable domain (rest looked up from reference TRBV15 and TRBJ2-3): DAMVIQNPRYQVTQFGKPVTLSCSQTLNHNVMYWYQQKSSQAPKLLFHYYDKDFNNEADTPDNFQSRRPNTSFCFLDIRSPGLGDTAMYLCATSKDGGWTDTQYFGPGTRLTVL.

CDR3 in amino acids: CASSEGTGGPDTQYF. The DNA for the CDR3 is TGTGCCAGCAGTGAAGGGACAGGGGGCCCCGATACGCAGTATTTT. The chain joins TRBV6-1 to TRBJ2-3; 11 bases are shared with TRBD1. V shed 1 base, J shed 6 bases, and the junction held 3 bases outside the gene matches. The germline V gene encodes CDR1 MNHNS and CDR2 SASEGT. CDR3 size: 15 residues.

For this clone: A read error may account for a junction end that differs from germline. This chain connects TRBV7-3 to TRBJ1-2; D is ambiguous. Germline V gene data show CDR1 as SGHTA and CDR2 as FQGTGA. The CDR3 length is 9 residues. The CDR3 sequence is CASSFERSF. DNA for the CDR3: TGTGCCAGCAGCTTCGAGAGGAGCTTC. Together with reference TRBV7-3 and TRBJ1-2, the CDR3 gives the full variable domain: GAGVSQTPSNKVTEKGKYVELRCDPISGHTALYWYRQSLGQGPEFLIYFQGTGAADDSGLPNDRFFAVRPEGSVSTLKIQRTERGDSAVYLCASSFERSFGSGTRLTVV.

This clone has just one count. This CDR3 reads CASSIGLNYGYTF. CDR3 DNA sequence: TGTGCCAGTAGTATAGGGCTTAACTATGGCTACACCTTC. This sequence joins TRBV19 and TRBJ1-2; no firm D call. Germline V gene lookup returns CDR1 LNHDA and CDR2 SQIVND (reference sequence). The CDR3 totals 13 residues. V dropped 1 base and J dropped 1 base, with 4 bases sitting between them.

This rearrangement joins TRBV25-1 to TRBJ2-7, with D tentatively TRBD2 (7 bases). Germline lookup yields CDR1 MGHDK and CDR2 SYGVNS. V lost 5 bases and J lost 8, with 16 bases in between. The CDR3 totals 13 residues. CDR3 amino acids: CASSLGGQIQQYF. The CDR3 region has the DNA TGTGCCAGCAGTCTGGGGGGGCAAATACAGCAGTACTTC.

The V call is TRBV7-3, the J call TRBJ2-7; D is ambiguous. Per germline, CDR1 SGHTA and CDR2 FQGTGA. Trimming took 5 bases from V and 1 from J, leaving 12 bases between them. The CDR3 extends over 14 amino acids. CDR3 in amino acids: CASSEYTNSYEQYF. The CDR3 bases are TGTGCCAGCAGCGAATACACTAATTCCTACGAGCAGTACTTC.

The chain uses TRBV4-1 and TRBJ2-3, with 12 bases matching TRBD2. The CDR3 loop spans 18 amino acids. In germline, CDR1 is MGHRA, CDR2 YSYEKL. J was trimmed by 2 bases and V by 4 bases; bases with no gene match: 10. The CDR3 nucleotides read TGCGCCAGCAGCCGAACCCTCGGACTAGCGGGGAACACAGATACGCAGTATTTT. Its translation is CASSRTLGLAGNTDTQYF.

This clone was seen a handful of times. The chain recombines TRBV7-3 with TRBJ2-2; 7 nucleotides agree with TRBD2. Germline V gene lookup returns CDR1 SGHTA and CDR2 FQGTGA. The CDR3 totals 14 residues. V was clipped by 5 bases and J by 5 bases; unmatched bases: 5. The CDR3 DNA follows: TGTGCCAGCAGCCGCGGCGGGGGAACCGGGGAGCTGTTTTTT. The encoded protein is CASSRGGGTGELFF.

V is TRBV18 and J is TRBJ2-5; TRBD2 matches at 7 bases. The V and J ends lost 3 bases and 5 bases, in that order; junction bases with no gene match: 9. Per the germline V gene, CDR1 is KGHSH and CDR2 is LQKENI. This CDR3 region has 15 residues. The CDR3 is CASSPREGSRETQYF. CDR3 nucleotides: TGTGCCAGCTCACCCAGGGAGGGGTCGAGGGAGACCCAGTACTTC.

The rearrangement uses TRBV6-1 and TRBJ1-2, with D maybe TRBD1 (5 bases). V lost 0 bases and J lost 9, with 11 bases in between. Germline CDR1 and CDR2: MNHNS and SASEGT. The CDR3 covers 13 residues. As DNA, the CDR3 is TGTGCCAGCAGTGAAGCAGGGGTGGGGAGCTACACCTTC. Its protein is CASSEAGVGSYTF.

This chain links TRBV27 with TRBJ2-7, with D perhaps matching TRBD2 (5 bases). Trimming cost V 2 bases and J 2 bases, with 25 bases left between them. The CDR3 length is 19 residues. The germline V gene encodes CDR1 MNHEY and CDR2 SMNVEV (reference sequence). The CDR3 protein is CASSLPIGTLTLEPYEQYF. The CDR3 DNA reads as TGTGCCAGCAGTTTACCAATAGGTACCCTTACACTAGAACCCTACGAGCAGTACTTC.

The chain links TRBV9 to TRBJ1-4, with D perhaps TRBD1 (6 bases). CDR1 is SGDLS, CDR2 YYNGEE, per germline. The CDR3 totals 13 residues. Trimming removed 3 bases at V and 8 bases at J, with 11 bases between. The CDR3 region has the DNA TGTGCCAGCAGCGAGGGGGTACTGGAAAAACTGTTTTTT. Its protein product is CASSEGVLEKLFF.

V usage is TRBV11-3 and J usage is TRBJ2-7, with 8 nucleotides matching TRBD2. After removal of 9 bases from V and 0 bases from J, the junction contained 7 bases not matched to a gene. Germline CDR1 and CDR2: SGHNT and YENEEA. This CDR3 is built from 14 residues. CDR3: CASGGGLASYEQYF. The CDR3 nucleotides read TGTGCCAGTGGTGGAGGACTAGCCTCCTACGAGCAGTACTTC.

The gene calls are TRBV18 and TRBJ2-7; 8 bases match TRBD2. The CDR3 has 16 amino acids. Trimming at V came to 2 bases and at J to 2 bases, leaving 8 bases not matched to a gene. Germline V gene sequence: CDR1 KGHSH, CDR2 LQKENI. CDR3 residues: CASSPWFPSGPYEQYF. The DNA for the CDR3 is TGTGCCAGCTCACCATGGTTTCCTAGCGGGCCCTACGAGCAGTACTTC. The whole variable domain, remainder taken from reference TRBV18 and TRBJ2-7, is NAGVMQNPRHLVRRRGQEARLRCSPMKGHSHVYWYRQLPEEGLKFMVYLQKENIIDESGMPKERFSAEFPKEGPSILRIQQVVRGDSAAYFCASSPWFPSGPYEQYFGPGTRLTVT.

The chain combines TRBV27 with TRBJ1-4, with no clear D. The germline gives CDR1 MNHEY, CDR2 SMNVEV (reference sequence). V shed 7 bases and J shed 8 bases, with 17 bases lying between them. This CDR3 is built from 14 residues. The CDR3 DNA reads TGTGCCAGCACGACCACCCCCACCAGGGAAAAACTGTTTTTT. This translates into CASTTTPTREKLFF.

This chain uses TRBV4-1 with TRBJ1-3; 7 nucleotides line up with TRBD1. With V trimmed by 4 bases and J by 0 bases, 18 bases remained unmatched. The V gene's germline CDR1 is MGHRA and CDR2 YSYEKL. The CDR3 is 20 residues long. CDR3 nucleotides: TGCGCCAGCAGCCCGATGGGACAGCTAAGCACAATATCCTCTGGAAACACCATATATTTT. It encodes CASSPMGQLSTISSGNTIYF.

The chain employs TRBV7-9 and TRBJ1-1; 7 bases align to TRBD1. V was clipped by 7 bases and J by 3 bases; unmatched bases: 11. Germline V gene sequence: CDR1 SEHNR, CDR2 FQNEAQ (reference sequence). The CDR3 has 15 amino acids. CDR3 residues: CASNAGGRGYTEAFF. The CDR3 nucleotides are TGTGCCAGCAACGCGGGAGGCAGGGGGTACACTGAAGCTTTCTTT.

This rearrangement joins TRBV21-1 to TRBJ2-3; TRBD2 is the table's D call and was not checked against the DNA. TRBV21-1 corresponds to a pseudogene. The CDR3 is 16 amino acids. The CDR3 bases are TGTGCCAGCAGCAAAACTAAGGTCTGGTTCATGAATACGCAGTATTTT. Translation gives CASSKTKVWFMNTQYF.

This rearrangement joins TRBV27 to TRBJ2-3; TRBD2 might be the D (6 bases). The germline V and J ends were trimmed by 5 bases and 0 bases, with 12 bases remaining between them. The CDR3 has 15 residues. The germline CDR1 and CDR2 sequences are MNHEY and SMNVEV (reference sequence). The CDR3 nucleotides are TGTGCCAGCAGTCTCCGGGACTCGAGCACAGATACGCAGTATTTT. Its protein is CASSLRDSSTDTQYF.

J is TRBJ1-3 and V is TRBV7-9; D is undetermined. From germline, CDR1 is SEHNR and CDR2 FQNEAQ (reference sequence). The CDR3 runs 15 residues. The germline V and J ends were trimmed by 2 bases and 0 bases, with 8 bases remaining between them. CDR3 DNA sequence: TGTGCCAGCAGCTTAACCCGACTCTCTGGAAACACCATATATTTT. It is translated as CASSLTRLSGNTIYF.

The J gene is TRBJ2-2, the V gene TRBV29-1, with D unresolved. CDR1 is SQVTM and CDR2 is ANQGSEA in the germline V gene. Trimming removed 4 bases at V and 2 bases at J, with 8 bases between. There are 13 residues in the CDR3. As DNA, the CDR3 is TGCAGCGTTGGAAACAGAAACACCGGGGAGCTGTTTTTT. It yields the protein CSVGNRNTGELFF.

The rearrangement joins TRBV5-4 to TRBJ2-1, with 9 bases lining up with TRBD2. The J segment lost 4 bases and the V segment lost 4 bases, leaving 3 bases of the junction unmatched. Germline CDR1 and CDR2: SGHNT and YYREEE (reference sequence). The CDR3 runs to 14 residues. The CDR3 region has the DNA TGTGCCAGCAGCGGTAGCGGGAGTTACAATGAGCAGTTCTTC. Translated: CASSGSGSYNEQFF. Based on the CDR3 plus reference TRBV5-4 and TRBJ2-1, the full variable domain is ETGVTQSPTHLIKTRGQQVTLRCSSQSGHNTVSWYQQALGQGPQFIFQYYREEENGRGNFPPRFSGLQFPNYSSELNVNALELDDSALYLCASSGSGSYNEQFFGPGTRLTVL.

This clone was seen a single time. This chain connects TRBV29-1 to TRBJ1-4, with 7 bases identical to TRBD1. CDR1 and CDR2 (germline): SQVTM, ANQGSEA. The V gene end was trimmed by 7 bases and the J gene end by 5 bases; junction bases not matched to a gene: 10. This CDR3 has 14 amino acids. The CDR3 DNA follows: TGCAGCGCCGGCCTCGGGACAGTCAATGAAAAACTGTTTTTT. Amino acids: CSAGLGTVNEKLFF.

This chain connects TRBV15 to TRBJ1-2; D gene unclear. V lost 5 bases, J lost 8 bases, and 15 bases lay in between. This CDR3 has 13 residues. The V gene's germline CDR1 is LNHNV and CDR2 YYDKDF (reference sequence). The CDR3 DNA reads TGTGCCACCAGCCTCCGGGAGGCATCGGGCTACACCTTC. It specifies CATSLREASGYTF. Full variable domain (missing parts from reference TRBV15 and TRBJ1-2): DAMVIQNPRYQVTQFGKPVTLSCSQTLNHNVMYWYQQKSSQAPKLLFHYYDKDFNNEADTPDNFQSRRPNTSFCFLDIRSPGLGDTAMYLCATSLREASGYTFGSGTRLTVV.

V usage is TRBV7-9 and J usage is TRBJ2-7; TRBD1 might be the D (6 bases). Per germline, CDR1 SEHNR and CDR2 FQNEAQ (reference sequence). V lost 6 bases and J 5 bases, leaving 17 bases between the germline ends. The CDR3 spans 14 residues. The CDR3 region has the DNA TGTGCCAGCAGGCCACAGGGTTCGAAGGACGAGCAGTACTTC. Translating it yields CASRPQGSKDEQYF.

This chain joins TRBV28 and TRBJ1-4; D uncertain. Per germline, CDR1 MDHEN and CDR2 SYDVKM. The ends were cut back, 7 bases at V and 0 bases at J, with 6 bases in the middle. This CDR3 has 13 residues. The CDR3 DNA follows: TGTGCCAGCAACGGAGCAACTAATGAAAAACTGTTTTTT. Its protein is CASNGATNEKLFF.